This T cell receptor beta chain was recovered during a study of shared clonotypes between healthy human individuals. Study at large: For every donor, three CD4 naive, three CD4 memory, two CD8 naive and one CD8 memory plates were used.

Germline V gene data show CDR1 as KGHSY and CDR2 as FQNENV. The CDR3 extends over 13 amino acids. Trimming shortened V by 0 bases and J by 4 bases, and 6 bases separated the two germline ends. In the original analysis: Filtering differed since immunoSEQ provided only junctions, with no quality scores. This table comes from immunoSEQ multiplex PCR, and its TCRdb copy is limited to in-frame clones, with some not included. D and trimming come from the DNA, and the V and J calls and clone size come from that table. The sample holds about 1.1 million clones; approximately 77% are singletons and the top ten take 0.89%. CD4+ cells yielded CD45RA+ naive and CD45RA-negative memory subsets.

This receptor was obtained from a man aged 18-30 years in good health. Some clones in this sample may be carry-over from other donors' samples. V usage is TRBV16 and J usage is TRBJ1-1; no definite D call. The material sequenced was memory CD4+ T cells from PBMCs. Specified subset: CD45RA-negative fraction. The DNA of the CDR3 is TGTGCCAGCAGCCAATCGAGGACCACTGAAGCTTTCTTT. This sequence encodes CASSQSRTTEAFF.